The 32 T cell receptor beta chains reported below all come from one sample, sequenced in a study of blood T cell repertoires in COVID-19. Only in-frame clones appear in the TCRdb table, and some are missing; sequencing was by immunoSEQ multiplex PCR. The table has more than 100,000 clones, approximately 88% seen once. The sample taken for sequencing was peripheral blood. These receptors were collected from a woman aged 60 to 75 with acute or convalescent COVID-19.

Notes on this clone: This sample also contains other DNA sequences that code for the same CDR3. The chain couples TRBV5-1 to TRBJ2-1; D call uncertain. V lost 0 bases to trimming and J lost 0 bases, with 4 bases between them. Germline V CDR1 and CDR2: SGHRS, YFSETQ. The CDR3 has 14 amino acids. The CDR3 nucleotides are TGCGCCAGCAGCTTGGGAGACTCCTACAATGAGCAGTTCTTC. This encodes CASSLGDSYNEQFF.

The rearrangement links TRBV9 to TRBJ2-1; 8 bases align to TRBD2. CDR1 is SGDLS, CDR2 YYNGEE, per germline. The ends lost 0 bases at V and 3 bases at J; junction bases unmatched: 11. The CDR3 spans 18 residues. CDR3 DNA sequence: TGTGCCAGCAGCGTAGGGGGTTTAACGGGAGGGAACTACAATGAGCAGTTCTTC. Amino acid sequence: CASSVGGLTGGNYNEQFF.

This chain uses TRBV4-1 with TRBJ2-3; unclear D gene. The germline V gene encodes CDR1 MGHRA and CDR2 YSYEKL. V gave up 3 bases and J gave up 0 bases, with 4 bases separating them. CDR3 length: 13 amino acids. In DNA form, the CDR3 reads TGCGCCAGCAGCCAGGCTAGCACAGATACGCAGTATTTT. Protein sequence: CASSQASTDTQYF.

This chain links TRBV7-9 with TRBJ2-5; TRBD2 agrees at 8 bases. V was pared by 0 bases and J by 6 bases, with 9 bases of the junction left unmatched. This CDR3 spans 16 amino acids. Germline loops: CDR1 SEHNR, CDR2 FQNEAQ (reference sequence). The CDR3 coding sequence is TGTGCCAGCAGCTTAGCCGGCAGCGGGAGTCGGCAGACCCAGTACTTC. Protein sequence: CASSLAGSGSRQTQYF.

The chain links TRBV6-4 to TRBJ1-3; 8 bases are shared with TRBD1. Germline lookup yields CDR1 MRHNA and CDR2 SNTAGT. This CDR3 spans 19 amino acids. V was pared by 0 bases and J by 3 bases, with 13 bases of the junction left unmatched. This CDR3 reads CASSDSSPGQARFGNTIYF. CDR3 sequence (DNA): TGTGCCAGCAGTGACTCTTCACCGGGACAGGCTCGATTTGGAAACACCATATATTTT.

The rearrangement joins TRBV29-1 to TRBJ1-1; D remains unclear. Germline-derived CDR1 and CDR2 are SQVTM and ANQGSEA. This CDR3 has 12 amino acids. V lost 4 bases and J lost 8, with 14 bases in between. Here the CDR3 DNA reads TGCAGCGTTGTCGAGGGCCCAAGAGAAGCTTTCTTT. This translates into CSVVEGPREAFF.

The chain couples TRBV5-4 to TRBJ2-7, with 8 nucleotides matching TRBD1. There are 15 residues in the CDR3. Unmatched junction bases numbered 6, after V lost 2 bases and J lost 2 bases. Germline CDR1 SGHNT, CDR2 YYREEE (reference sequence). The DNA of the CDR3 is TGTGCCAGCAGCTTCACCGGGACAGGCGCCTACGAGCAGTACTTC. This gives the protein CASSFTGTGAYEQYF.

The rearrangement links TRBV6-5 to TRBJ2-7; 7 nucleotides line up with TRBD1. Germline lookup yields CDR1 MNHEY and CDR2 SVGAGI. The CDR3 spans 14 residues. The trim removed 10 bases at V and 2 bases at J, leaving 11 bases unmatched. CDR3 nucleotides: TGTGCCATCGGGACAGATATCCCACCCTACGAGCAGTACTTC. This gives the protein CAIGTDIPPYEQYF.

This chain joins TRBV28 and TRBJ1-1, with a tentative D call TRBD1 (5 bases). Trimming shortened V by 7 bases and J by 1 base, and 13 bases separated the two germline ends. The CDR3 has 14 amino acids. Germline V gene lookup returns CDR1 MDHEN and CDR2 SYDVKM. In nucleotides, the CDR3 is TGTGCCAGCATCAAGCCGGGGGGGAACACTGAAGCTTTCTTT. Amino acids: CASIKPGGNTEAFF.

The chain recombines TRBV5-1 with TRBJ2-1; 8 bases agree with TRBD2. The length of the CDR3 is 18 residues. Germline V lookup: CDR1 SGHRS, CDR2 YFSETQ. The trim removed 4 bases at V and 12 bases at J, leaving 24 bases unmatched. CDR3 amino acids: CASSPEGRSGTHPFRQFF. The DNA of the CDR3 is TGCGCCAGCAGCCCGGAAGGGCGTAGCGGGACCCACCCGTTTCGGCAGTTCTTC.

This rearrangement joins TRBV2 to TRBJ1-6, with TRBD1 matching over 7 bases. Germline trimming cut 7 bases from V and 10 bases from J; bases unmatched to any gene: 10. CDR3 length: 14 residues. Germline V lookup: CDR1 SNHLY, CDR2 FYNNEI. The CDR3 spells CASTELTGRSPLHF. The CDR3 nucleotides are TGTGCCAGCACGGAGTTGACAGGGAGATCACCCCTCCACTTT. The variable domain in full, with the rest retrieved from reference TRBV2 and TRBJ1-6, is EPEVTQTPSHQVTQMGQEVILRCVPISNHLYFYWYRQILGQKVEFLVSFYNNEISEKSEIFDDQFSVERPDGSNFTLKIRSTKLEDSAMYFCASTELTGRSPLHFGNGTRLTVT.

The chain has TRBV7-8 and TRBJ1-2; D ambiguous. Trimming pared 1 base from V and 1 base from J, leaving 10 bases between. CDR3 size: 15 residues. Germline CDR1 reads SGHVS; CDR2 reads FQNEAQ. The CDR3 DNA reads TGTGCCAGCAGCTTAGAGGCGGGCTTTAACTATGGCTACACCTTC. Encoded protein: CASSLEAGFNYGYTF. The whole variable domain, filled in from reference TRBV7-8 and TRBJ1-2, reads GAGVSQSPRYKVAKRGQDVALRCDPISGHVSLFWYQQALGQGPEFLTYFQNEAQLDKSGLPSDRFFAERPEGSVSTLKIQRTQQEDSAVYLCASSLEAGFNYGYTFGSGTRLTVV.

The DNA for the CDR3 is TGTGCCAGCAGCCGACAATCAAGTGGAAACACCATATATTTT. It translates to CASSRQSSGNTIYF. V usage is TRBV11-3 and J usage is TRBJ1-3; no clear D gene. Germline V gene lookup returns CDR1 SGHNT and CDR2 YENEEA. V was cut by 5 bases and J by 3 bases, with 11 bases left in between. CDR3 length: 14 residues.

J is TRBJ1-2 and V is TRBV19, with D tentatively TRBD1 (5 bases). In germline, CDR1 is LNHDA, CDR2 SQIVND (reference sequence). This CDR3 is 14 amino acids long. V was trimmed by 5 bases and J by 4 bases, leaving 14 bases between them. DNA for the CDR3: TGTGCCAGTAGTGCAATTCAGGGTACCTATGGCTACACCTTC. Translation gives CASSAIQGTYGYTF. Full variable domain (remainder filled in from reference TRBV19 and TRBJ1-2): DGGITQSPKYLFRKEGQNVTLSCEQNLNHDAMYWYRQDPGQGLRLIYYSQIVNDFQKGDIAEGYSVSREKKESFPLTVTSAQKNPTAFYLCASSAIQGTYGYTFGSGTRLTVV.

This chain connects TRBV6-5 to TRBJ2-1; 14 positions agree with TRBD2. The CDR3 contains 15 residues. Trimming cost V 0 bases and J 9 bases; bases outside gene matches: 1. From germline, CDR1 is MNHEY and CDR2 SVGAGI. In nucleotides, the CDR3 is TGTGCCAGCAGTTACTCAGGACTAGCGGGAGGTGAGCAGTTCTTC. Protein: CASSYSGLAGGEQFF.

Turning to this clone: This sample also contains other DNA sequences that code for the same CDR3. J is TRBJ2-1 and V is TRBV5-1; TRBD2 aligns across 10 bases. The CDR3 length is 14 residues. Germline CDR1 reads SGHRS; CDR2 reads YFSETQ. J was trimmed by 4 bases and V by 4 bases; bases with no gene match: 2. The CDR3 is CASSPGLAYNEQFF. The DNA for the CDR3 is TGCGCCAGCAGCCCGGGACTAGCGTACAATGAGCAGTTCTTC.

This clone was counted between two and nine times. This chain uses TRBV28 with TRBJ1-3, with D unclear. Germline V lookup: CDR1 MDHEN, CDR2 SYDVKM. Trimming stripped 4 bases from V and 1 base from J, with 8 bases between. The CDR3 has 14 amino acids. Here the CDR3 DNA reads TGTGCCAGCAGTTCCCCGGGATCTGGAAACACCATATATTTT. Protein sequence: CASSSPGSGNTIYF.

This clone appeared a single time. The V and J genes are TRBV3-1 (or the pseudogene TRBV3-2) and TRBJ2-7; 7 bases align to TRBD1. Germline CDR1 and CDR2: LGHDT and YNNKEL (reference sequence). The CDR3 loop spans 16 amino acids. Losses at the gene ends were 3 bases for V and 0 bases for J; bases not matched to a gene: 8. CDR3 bases: TGTGCCAGCAGCCAGAAGACAGGGACCGGCTCCTACGAGCAGTACTTC. Translated: CASSQKTGTGSYEQYF.

The chain combines TRBV15 with TRBJ2-5, with 7 bases aligning to TRBD1. With 9 bases clipped from V and 7 bases from J, the junction kept 2 bases outside the gene matches. The CDR3 sequence is 10 residues long. Germline V lookup: CDR1 LNHNV, CDR2 YYDKDF (reference sequence). CDR3: CATGDRTQYF. CDR3 in DNA: TGTGCCACGGGGGACAGGACCCAGTACTTC.

This clone was recorded once. DNA of the CDR3: TGTGCCATCGGTTCAACAGAGAACACTGAAGCTTTCTTT. Translation: CAIGSTENTEAFF. The chain joins TRBV10-3 to TRBJ1-1, with unresolved D. Trimming cost V 8 bases and J 1 base, with 11 bases left between them. There are 13 residues in the CDR3. Germline loops: CDR1 ENHRY, CDR2 SYGVKD.

The chain employs TRBV11-3 and TRBJ2-1; TRBD2 is a possible D gene (7 bases). V was trimmed by 8 bases and J by 0 bases, leaving 14 bases between them. Germline V lookup: CDR1 SGHNT, CDR2 YENEEA. CDR3 length: 15 amino acids. CDR3 region: CASWQRGGSYNEQFF. CDR3 DNA sequence: TGTGCCAGCTGGCAAAGGGGGGGCTCCTACAATGAGCAGTTCTTC.

Only one count was recorded for this clone. The chain joins TRBV7-2 to TRBJ2-3, with 9 bases fitting TRBD1. This CDR3 contains 14 residues. Looked up from germline, CDR1 is SGHTA and CDR2 is FQGNSA. V lost 6 bases to trimming and J lost 8 bases; unmatched junction nucleotides: 9. The CDR3 loop is CASSRDRAPGTQYF. DNA of the CDR3: TGTGCCAGCAGTCGGGACAGGGCCCCGGGTACGCAGTATTTT.

This clone was picked up a small number of times. The chain is built from TRBV7-9 and TRBJ1-5, with D maybe TRBD1 (5 bases). This CDR3 has 13 amino acids. Per germline, CDR1 SEHNR and CDR2 FQNEAQ (reference sequence). The ends were cut back, 2 bases at V and 7 bases at J, with 9 bases in the middle. CDR3 protein: CASSLLEGQPQHF. The CDR3 DNA reads TGTGCCAGCAGCTTATTGGAGGGGCAGCCCCAGCATTTT.

The chain combines TRBV9 with TRBJ2-1; TRBD2 matches at 15 bases. V was clipped by 0 bases and J by 2 bases; unmatched bases: 3. CDR1 SGDLS and CDR2 YYNGEE come from the germline V gene. The CDR3 has 18 residues. DNA for the CDR3: TGTGCCAGCAGCGTAGATTGGACTAGCGGGAGGGCCTACAATGAGCAGTTCTTC. Amino acid sequence: CASSVDWTSGRAYNEQFF.

The rearrangement links TRBV28 to TRBJ1-5, with 8 bases that match TRBD1. This CDR3 is 14 amino acids long. Germline values: CDR1 MDHEN, CDR2 SYDVKM. V shed 6 bases, J shed 7 bases, and the junction held 8 bases outside the gene matches. The CDR3 spells CASSLGQGRQPQHF. CDR3 nucleotides: TGTGCCAGCAGCCTCGGACAGGGTAGGCAGCCCCAGCATTTT.

The J gene is TRBJ2-4, the V gene TRBV11-1, with D hard to call. Germline assignment: CDR1 SGHAT and CDR2 FQDESV (reference sequence). The V end lost 1 base, the J end lost 4 bases, and 8 bases lay between the germline ends. This CDR3 has 14 amino acids. This CDR3 reads CASSLDASKNIQYF. For the CDR3, the DNA is TGTGCCAGCAGCTTAGACGCCAGTAAAAACATTCAGTACTTC. The whole variable domain, remainder taken from reference TRBV11-1 and TRBJ2-4, is EAEVAQSPRYKITEKSQAVAFWCDPISGHATLYWYRQILGQGPELLVQFQDESVVDDSQLPKDRFSAERLKGVDSTLKIQPAELGDSAMYLCASSLDASKNIQYFGAGTRLSVL.

This chain joins TRBV30 and TRBJ1-2; D is undetermined. From germline, CDR1 is GTSNPN and CDR2 SVGIG (reference sequence). The V gene lost 1 base and the J gene lost 1 base, with 10 bases spanning the gap. The CDR3 runs 14 residues. In DNA form, the CDR3 reads TGTGCCTGGAGTGGAGGTAGCTATAACTATGGCTACACCTTC. This codes for CAWSGGSYNYGYTF.

The genes are TRBV2 and TRBJ1-4; TRBD1 agrees at 11 bases. The CDR3 covers 17 residues. J gave up 4 bases and V 6 bases, and 10 bases lay outside the gene matches. Germline lookup yields CDR1 SNHLY and CDR2 FYNNEI. The chain's CDR3 is CASRYGTGGLFNEKLFF. The CDR3 DNA reads as TGTGCCAGCAGATACGGGACAGGGGGACTTTTTAATGAAAAACTGTTTTTT. Combining the CDR3 with reference TRBV2 and TRBJ1-4 gives the whole variable domain EPEVTQTPSHQVTQMGQEVILRCVPISNHLYFYWYRQILGQKVEFLVSFYNNEISEKSEIFDDQFSVERPDGSNFTLKIRSTKLEDSAMYFCASRYGTGGLFNEKLFFGSGTQLSVL.

This rearrangement joins TRBV6-5 to TRBJ2-3, with 7 bases matching TRBD2. The CDR3 totals 14 residues. With 4 bases clipped from V and 7 bases from J, the junction kept 8 bases outside the gene matches. CDR1 is MNHEY and CDR2 is SVGAGI in the germline V gene. In DNA, the CDR3 is TGTGCCAGCAGTTCTAGCGGAACCTTTAATACGCAGTATTTT. Its translation: CASSSSGTFNTQYF.

The J gene is TRBJ2-1, the V gene TRBV28, with TRBD2 matching over 11 bases. V was clipped by 5 bases and J by 7 bases; unmatched bases: 7. CDR1 and CDR2 (germline): MDHEN, SYDVKM. The CDR3 extends over 15 amino acids. The CDR3 loop is CASSIAGGPRNEQFF. CDR3 bases: TGTGCCAGCAGTATAGCGGGAGGGCCGAGGAATGAGCAGTTCTTC.

The chain employs TRBV28 and TRBJ1-3; D is perhaps TRBD1 (6 bases). Per germline, CDR1 MDHEN and CDR2 SYDVKM. CDR3 size: 16 residues. Trimming shortened V by 6 bases and J by 0 bases, and 15 bases separated the two germline ends. CDR3 in DNA: TGTGCCAGCAGGGTGTATGGGGGGGCCTCTGGAAACACCATATATTTT. This translates into CASRVYGGASGNTIYF.

The chain recombines TRBV30 with TRBJ1-2; perhaps TRBD1 as D (6 bases). This CDR3 has 13 amino acids. Per germline, CDR1 GTSNPN and CDR2 SVGIG (reference sequence). With 2 bases removed from V and 8 bases from J, the gap between germline ends came to 15 bases. In DNA form, the CDR3 reads TGTGCCTGGAGTTCCAGGGGATTAGGGGGCTACACCTTC. Translated, it gives CAWSSRGLGGYTF.